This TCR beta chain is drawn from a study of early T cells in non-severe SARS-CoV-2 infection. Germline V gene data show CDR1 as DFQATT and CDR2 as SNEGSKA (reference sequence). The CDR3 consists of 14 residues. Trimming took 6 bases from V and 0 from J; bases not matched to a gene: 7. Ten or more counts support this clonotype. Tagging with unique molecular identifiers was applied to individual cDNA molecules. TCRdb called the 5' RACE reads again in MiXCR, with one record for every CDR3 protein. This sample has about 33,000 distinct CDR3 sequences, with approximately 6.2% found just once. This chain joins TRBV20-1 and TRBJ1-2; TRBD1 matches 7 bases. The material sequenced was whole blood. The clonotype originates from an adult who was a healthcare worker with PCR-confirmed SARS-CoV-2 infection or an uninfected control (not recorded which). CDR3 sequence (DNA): TGCAGTGCCTTTGGGACAGCGGCTAACTATGGCTACACCTTC. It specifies CSAFGTAANYGYTF.